The 9 T cell receptor beta chains presented below share a single source sample, sequenced in a study of T cells in Graves' hyperthyroidism and ophthalmopathy. Amplified TCR beta CDR3 regions came from RNA transcripts. TCR CDR3 underwent first-round RT-PCR with the HTBI primer set. TCRdb ran MiXCR on the multiplex PCR reads and lists one entry per CDR3 protein. The table lists under 800,000 distinct CDR3 sequences, 11% to 15% of them singletons. Specimen: blood. Receptor source: a woman between 18 and 30 years old with Graves' hyperthyroidism.

This clonotype was observed at least ten times. The chain is built from TRBV11-2 and TRBJ2-3; tentatively, D is TRBD2 (6 bases). V dropped 3 bases and J dropped 3 bases, with 16 bases sitting between them. This CDR3 contains 16 residues. Germline V gene data show CDR1 as SGHAT and CDR2 as FQNNGV. The CDR3 DNA reads TGTGCCAGCAGCTTTTCGACTAGAGGGCCAACAGATACGCAGTATTTT. It specifies CASSFSTRGPTDTQYF. Combining the CDR3 with reference TRBV11-2 and TRBJ2-3 gives the whole variable domain EAGVAQSPRYKIIEKRQSVAFWCNPISGHATLYWYQQILGQGPKLLIQFQNNGVVDDSQLPKDRFSAERLKGVDSTLKIQPAKLEDSAVYLCASSFSTRGPTDTQYFGPGTRLTVL.

Ten or more counts support this clonotype. V is TRBV28 and J is TRBJ1-1; D uncertain. This CDR3 is built from 14 residues. V was clipped by 6 bases and J by 4 bases, with 15 bases between them. CDR1 is MDHEN and CDR2 is SYDVKM in the germline V gene. The chain's CDR3 is CASSLPRRSTEAFF. CDR3 coding DNA: TGTGCCAGCAGCTTACCCAGGCGCTCCACTGAAGCTTTCTTT.

The chain joins TRBV20-1 to TRBJ2-5; 11 nucleotides agree with TRBD2. CDR1 is DFQATT and CDR2 is SNEGSKA in the germline V gene (reference sequence). The CDR3 has 16 residues. Losses at the gene ends were 7 bases for V and 4 bases for J; bases not matched to a gene: 14. The CDR3 DNA reads as TGCAGTGGGAATGGGCCTAGCGGGAGGCGGAGAGAGACCCAGTACTTC. Its protein is CSGNGPSGRRRETQYF.

This clonotype came up many times. The chain is built from TRBV28 and TRBJ1-2, with a weak D call TRBD1 (6 bases). Trimming shortened V by 7 bases and J by 3 bases, and 18 bases separated the two germline ends. Germline loops: CDR1 MDHEN, CDR2 SYDVKM. The CDR3 runs to 15 residues. The CDR3 loop reads CASTVGGAPDYGYTF. The DNA for the CDR3 is TGTGCCAGCACCGTCGGGGGGGCGCCTGACTATGGCTACACCTTC.

This clonotype was detected many times. The chain links TRBV6-5 to TRBJ1-5, with D unclear. This CDR3 contains 14 residues. Trimming took 2 bases from V and 2 from J, leaving 7 bases between them. The germline gives CDR1 MNHEY, CDR2 SVGAGI. The CDR3 reads CASSYQAGNQPQHF. Here the CDR3 DNA reads TGTGCCAGCAGTTACCAAGCGGGCAATCAGCCCCAGCATTTT.

This CDR3 is CASSLRILTGGVGELFF. The CDR3 region has the DNA TGTGCCAGCAGCTTACGAATTTTGACCGGGGGCGTCGGGGAGCTGTTTTTT. The chain links TRBV7-2 to TRBJ2-2; tentatively, D is TRBD1 or TRBD2 (6 bases each). This CDR3 is built from 17 residues. Germline V gene lookup returns CDR1 SGHTA and CDR2 FQGNSA. Trimming pared 2 bases from V and 7 bases from J, leaving 20 bases between. Full variable domain (outside the CDR3, taken from reference TRBV7-2 and TRBJ2-2): GAGVSQSPSNKVTEKGKDVELRCDPISGHTALYWYRQSLGQGLEFLIYFQGNSAPDKSGLPSDRFSAERTGGSVSTLTIQRTQQEDSAVYLCASSLRILTGGVGELFFGEGSRLTVL.

The J gene is TRBJ2-7, the V gene TRBV4-3; a possible D gene is TRBD1 (5 bases). CDR1 is LGHNA, CDR2 YSLEER, per germline. CDR3 size: 17 residues. Trimming took 0 bases from V and 2 from J, leaving 17 bases between them. The CDR3 reads CASSQDGWGSPTYEQYF. The CDR3 DNA reads TGCGCCAGCAGCCAAGACGGGTGGGGCTCGCCAACCTACGAGCAGTACTTC.

The V call is TRBV14, the J call TRBJ2-1; D is possibly TRBD2 (5 bases). Trimming shortened V by 3 bases and J by 9 bases, and 9 bases separated the two germline ends. Germline-derived CDR1 and CDR2 are SGHDN and FVKESK. This CDR3 region has 12 residues. The CDR3 nucleotides read TGTGCCAGCAGCCACGGACTGATTGAGCAGTTCTTC. Its protein product is CASSHGLIEQFF.

This clonotype has ten or more counts. V is TRBV12-3 or TRBV12-4 and J is TRBJ2-7, with D possibly being TRBD1 (6 bases). Trimming removed 5 bases from V and 0 bases from J, with 14 bases in between. The CDR3 is 15 amino acids. The CDR3 nucleotides read TGTGCCAGCAGTAATTATAGGACAGTCTCCTACGAGCAGTACTTC. It translates to CASSNYRTVSYEQYF.